The 32 T cell receptor beta chains below come from one sample, sequenced in a study of PD-1 blockade in mismatch repair-deficient tumors. The repertoire was sequenced with immunoSEQ multiplex PCR; TCRdb's copy has only in-frame clones and lacks some. The data show more than 90,000 clones, about 83% seen once. Source: peripheral blood, taken 60 weeks after starting pembrolizumab. The receptor source for this set is an adult with mismatch repair-deficient cancer.

V usage is TRBV5-4 and J usage is TRBJ1-2; D gene unclear. The CDR3 has 14 amino acids. V dropped 2 bases and J dropped 5 bases, with 13 bases sitting between them. Germline V gene data show CDR1 as SGHNT and CDR2 as YYREEE (reference sequence). CDR3 nucleotide sequence: TGTGCCAGCAGCTTCTTCGACAAGACATATGGCTACACCTTC. The encoded protein is CASSFFDKTYGYTF.

The gene calls are TRBV19 and TRBJ1-2, with D possibly being TRBD1 (5 bases). Germline-derived CDR1 and CDR2 are LNHDA and SQIVND (reference sequence). V was cut by 6 bases and J by 0 bases, with 11 bases left in between. The CDR3 loop spans 14 amino acids. CDR3 in amino acids: CASRTSTANYGYTF. The CDR3 region has the DNA TGTGCCAGTAGAACGTCGACAGCTAACTATGGCTACACCTTC.

The table lists this clone with a count of one. The chain links TRBV27 to TRBJ1-3; unclear D gene. The germline V and J ends were trimmed by 2 bases and 6 bases, with 11 bases remaining between them. Germline V gene lookup returns CDR1 MNHEY and CDR2 SMNVEV (reference sequence). The CDR3 runs 14 residues. The CDR3 nucleotides are TGTGCCAGCAGTTTAGATCCCCAATTAAACACCATATATTTT. It yields the protein CASSLDPQLNTIYF.

This clone was detected only once. V is TRBV5-1 and J is TRBJ2-5, with a tentative D call TRBD1 (5 bases). Trimming cost V 1 base and J 5 bases, with 12 bases left between them. CDR3 length: 14 residues. Per germline, CDR1 SGHRS and CDR2 YFSETQ. This CDR3 reads CASSLQGERETQYF. The CDR3 DNA follows: TGCGCCAGCAGCTTGCAGGGTGAGAGGGAGACCCAGTACTTC.

This clone was picked up a small number of times. V gene TRBV18 combines with J gene TRBJ1-2; D is unclear. Trimming cost V 0 bases and J 2 bases, with 7 bases left between them. There are 14 residues in the CDR3. CDR1 is KGHSH and CDR2 is LQKENI in the germline V gene. This chain's CDR3 is CASSPPGENYGYTF. The CDR3 bases are TGTGCCAGCTCACCACCGGGTGAGAACTATGGCTACACCTTC.

The chain couples TRBV4-2 to TRBJ1-1; the D gene is possibly TRBD1 (5 bases). In germline, CDR1 is LGHNA, CDR2 YNFKEQ. The CDR3 length is 16 residues. V was trimmed by 4 bases and J by 0 bases, leaving 15 bases between them. This chain's CDR3 is CASSPSWGRMNTEAFF. CDR3 sequence (DNA): TGTGCCAGCAGCCCCTCCTGGGGGAGGATGAACACTGAAGCTTTCTTT.

This chain joins TRBV10-3 and TRBJ1-5; 10 bases are shared with TRBD1. The CDR3 length is 16 residues. CDR1 is ENHRY and CDR2 is SYGVKD in the germline V gene. V lost 3 bases to trimming and J lost 1 base; unmatched junction nucleotides: 3. CDR3 bases: TGTGCCATCAGTGAAAAGGGACAGGGGAGCAATCAGCCCCAGCATTTT. Its translation: CAISEKGQGSNQPQHF.

The CDR3 bases are TGTGCCAGCAGCTTAGAACTAGCGGGAGATAATGAGCAGTTCTTC. Its translation is CASSLELAGDNEQFF. The chain couples TRBV7-3 to TRBJ2-1, with 11 bases matching TRBD2. The CDR3 runs to 15 residues. Germline CDR1 reads SGHTA; CDR2 reads FQGTGA. V was pared by 2 bases and J by 7 bases, with 4 bases of the junction left unmatched.

This clone has a single count. The V gene is TRBV11-3, the J gene TRBJ2-3; 9 nucleotides line up with TRBD1. With V trimmed by 4 bases and J by 2 bases, 7 bases remained unmatched. Germline CDR1 SGHNT, CDR2 YENEEA. CDR3 length equals 16 residues. The DNA for the CDR3 is TGTGCCAGCAGCTCAGGCGGGACAGGGCCCACAGATACGCAGTATTTT. This codes for CASSSGGTGPTDTQYF.

V usage is TRBV9 and J usage is TRBJ1-5, with D tentatively TRBD1 (6 bases). CDR1 is SGDLS, CDR2 YYNGEE, per germline. The CDR3 is 18 amino acids. The V and J ends lost 0 bases and 2 bases respectively, with 18 bases between them. The CDR3 sequence is CASSVVVSRGPGNQPQHF. The CDR3 nucleotides read TGTGCCAGCAGCGTAGTAGTGAGCAGGGGCCCCGGCAATCAGCCCCAGCATTTT.

The V and J genes are TRBV5-1 and TRBJ2-7; D perhaps matches TRBD2 (5 bases). Trimming pared 4 bases from V and 2 bases from J, leaving 19 bases between. CDR3 length: 16 amino acids. Germline V CDR1 and CDR2: SGHRS, YFSETQ. As DNA, the CDR3 is TGCGCCAGCAGCAGCTTGGCTAGCCAGCTAGCCTACGAGCAGTACTTC. Amino acid sequence: CASSSLASQLAYEQYF.

This chain joins TRBV11-3 and TRBJ2-3; 10 bases fit TRBD2. There are 18 residues in the CDR3. With V trimmed by 5 bases and J by 2 bases, 13 bases remained unmatched. Germline V CDR1 and CDR2: SGHNT, YENEEA. CDR3 in amino acids: CASSPYSGRASSTDTQYF. The CDR3 coding sequence is TGTGCCAGCAGCCCTTACAGCGGGAGGGCCTCGTCCACAGATACGCAGTATTTT.

This chain links TRBV7-9 with TRBJ2-7; tentatively, D is TRBD1 or TRBD2 (5 bases each). Germline V gene data show CDR1 as SEHNR and CDR2 as FQNEAQ (reference sequence). There are 16 residues in the CDR3. V was clipped by 2 bases and J by 5 bases, with 19 bases between them. The CDR3 reads CASSLSRGSERNEQYF. As DNA, the CDR3 is TGTGCCAGCAGCTTAAGTCGGGGCTCCGAGAGGAACGAGCAGTACTTC.

The CDR3 loop is CASSPLEETQYF. The CDR3 DNA follows: TGTGCCAGCTCTCCCTTAGAGGAGACCCAGTACTTC. The V call is TRBV18, the J call TRBJ2-5; D gene ambiguous. V was shortened by 6 bases and J by 5 bases, with 10 bases between the two germline ends. The CDR3 loop spans 12 amino acids. CDR1 and CDR2 (germline): KGHSH, LQKENI.

This clone was seen a handful of times. The chain's CDR3 is CASSLGSLNEQFF. In DNA, the CDR3 is TGTGCCAGCAGCTTAGGGAGTCTCAATGAGCAGTTCTTC. V and J are TRBV7-9 and TRBJ2-1, with D unresolved. The V gene's germline CDR1 is SEHNR and CDR2 FQNEAQ (reference sequence). The CDR3 extends over 13 amino acids. Trimming stripped 1 base from V and 6 bases from J, with 7 bases between.

The V call is TRBV6-1, the J call TRBJ1-5; D is uncertain. Trimming stripped 4 bases from V and 0 bases from J, with 13 bases between. The CDR3 is made up of 16 amino acids. The germline gives CDR1 MNHNS, CDR2 SASEGT. The CDR3 protein is CASSAGGSYSNQPQHF. The CDR3 DNA reads as TGTGCCAGCAGTGCCGGCGGGTCTTATAGCAATCAGCCCCAGCATTTT.

This clone was seen a handful of times. The genes are TRBV11-2 and TRBJ2-2, with 12 bases identical to TRBD2. CDR3 length equals 15 residues. J gave up 7 bases and V 5 bases, and 5 bases lay outside the gene matches. CDR1 is SGHAT, CDR2 FQNNGV, per germline. The CDR3, as DNA: TGTGCCAGCAGCCAGACTAGCGGGAGCGGCGGGGAGCTGTTTTTT. This sequence encodes CASSQTSGSGGELFF.

The V gene is TRBV5-8, the J gene TRBJ2-3; D is undetermined. Looked up from germline, CDR1 is SGHTS and CDR2 is YDEGEE. The CDR3 covers 12 residues. Between the trimmed V and J ends, which lost 5 bases and 8 bases, there was a span of 12 bases. CDR3 in amino acids: CASSPRQATQYF. As DNA, the CDR3 is TGTGCCAGCAGTCCCCGACAAGCTACGCAGTATTTT. The entire variable domain, with the rest obtained from reference TRBV5-8 and TRBJ2-3, is as follows: EAGVTQSPTHLIKTRGQQATLRCSPISGHTSVYWYQQALGLGLQFLLWYDEGEERNRGNFPPRFSGRQFPNYSSELNVNALELEDSALYLCASSPRQATQYFGPGTRLTVL.

This CDR3 is CASSSTGYPGELFF. The CDR3 region has the DNA TGTGCCAGCAGTTCGACAGGGTACCCCGGGGAGCTGTTTTTT. The chain recombines TRBV7-9 with TRBJ2-2, with 7 bases aligning to TRBD1. J gave up 6 bases and V 6 bases, and 7 bases lay outside the gene matches. CDR3 length: 14 amino acids. Germline assignment: CDR1 SEHNR and CDR2 FQNEAQ (reference sequence). Full variable domain (remainder filled in from reference TRBV7-9 and TRBJ2-2): DTGVSQNPRHKITKRGQNVTFRCDPISEHNRLYWYRQTLGQGPEFLTYFQNEAQLEKSRLLSDRFSAERPKGSFSTLEIQRTEQGDSAMYLCASSSTGYPGELFFGEGSRLTVL.

J is TRBJ2-5 and V is TRBV9; TRBD1 aligns across 7 bases. CDR1 and CDR2 (germline): SGDLS, YYNGEE. V dropped 0 bases and J dropped 5; count of bases not matched to a gene: 7. The CDR3 is 15 residues long. The CDR3 bases are TGTGCCAGCAGCGTAGCGGGACAGCGCGGGGAGACCCAGTACTTC. This gives the protein CASSVAGQRGETQYF. Using reference TRBV9 and TRBJ2-5 for the parts outside the CDR3, the full variable domain is DSGVTQTPKHLITATGQRVTLRCSPRSGDLSVYWYQQSLDQGLQFLIQYYNGEERAKGNILERFSAQQFPDLHSELNLSSLELGDSALYFCASSVAGQRGETQYFGPGTRLLVL.

The V gene is TRBV9, the J gene TRBJ1-5; D is undetermined. This CDR3 has 14 amino acids. Trimming stripped 0 bases from V and 4 bases from J, with 8 bases between. Germline V gene lookup returns CDR1 SGDLS and CDR2 YYNGEE. CDR3 region: CASSVAMGNQPQHF. The CDR3 DNA is TGTGCCAGCAGCGTAGCCATGGGAAATCAGCCCCAGCATTTT.

The chain couples TRBV10-3 to TRBJ2-3, with D perhaps given as TRBD1 or TRBD2 (5 bases each). There are 14 residues in the CDR3. Germline CDR1 and CDR2: ENHRY and SYGVKD. The germline V and J ends were trimmed by 4 bases and 6 bases, with 14 bases remaining between them. CDR3 nucleotides: TGTGCCATCAGTGGTGGGACGCCGACGGATACGCAGTATTTT. It translates to CAISGGTPTDTQYF.

This clone showed up just once. The V call is TRBV6-6, the J call TRBJ1-4, with 10 bases identical to TRBD1. CDR1 is MNHNY, CDR2 SVGAGI, per germline (reference sequence). The CDR3 extends over 15 amino acids. The trim removed 5 bases at V and 5 bases at J, leaving 5 bases unmatched. This CDR3 reads CASSRRGQGNEKLFF. The CDR3 DNA reads TGTGCCAGCAGTCGACGGGGACAGGGGAATGAAAAACTGTTTTTT.

This clone was detected a few times. The chain carries TRBV13 and TRBJ1-1; D ambiguous. The V end lost 1 base, the J end lost 1 base, and 7 bases lay between the germline ends. Germline lookup yields CDR1 PRHDT and CDR2 FYEKMQ (reference sequence). The CDR3 runs 14 residues. For the CDR3, the DNA is TGTGCCAGCAGCTTAGAATCGGGGAACACTGAAGCTTTCTTT. Translated: CASSLESGNTEAFF.

The chain's CDR3 is CASSLSASGGYNEQFF. The CDR3 coding sequence is TGTGCCAGCAGCTTGTCTGCCAGTGGGGGTTACAATGAGCAGTTCTTC. V is TRBV5-4 and J is TRBJ2-1; either TRBD1 or TRBD2 may fit D (5 bases each). Deletions cut 1 base from V and 4 bases from J, with 15 bases between. From germline, CDR1 is SGHNT and CDR2 YYREEE (reference sequence). The CDR3 extends over 16 amino acids.

J is TRBJ1-1 and V is TRBV30, with D possibly being TRBD1 (5 bases). The germline gives CDR1 GTSNPN, CDR2 SVGIG (reference sequence). Trimming removed 5 bases from V and 4 bases from J, with 14 bases in between. The length of the CDR3 is 13 residues. CDR3 protein: CAWDLWGSTEAFF. The CDR3 region has the DNA TGTGCCTGGGACCTCTGGGGGAGCACTGAAGCTTTCTTT.

The V call is TRBV27, the J call TRBJ2-2; 13 bases fit TRBD2. The germline V gene encodes CDR1 MNHEY and CDR2 SMNVEV (reference sequence). The CDR3 extends over 18 amino acids. The ends lost 5 bases at V and 4 bases at J; junction bases unmatched: 10. CDR3 nucleotides: TGTGCCAGCAGTCTAGGGACTAGCGGGAAGTGGGGCACCGGGGAGCTGTTTTTT. Residues: CASSLGTSGKWGTGELFF.

This sequence joins TRBV28 and TRBJ1-1; no clear D gene. Trimming stripped 8 bases from V and 0 bases from J, with 16 bases between. This CDR3 contains 15 residues. Looked up from germline, CDR1 is MDHEN and CDR2 is SYDVKM. In nucleotides, the CDR3 is TGTGCCAGCCCACCCACCGGGAGGATGAACACTGAAGCTTTCTTT. Translated, it gives CASPPTGRMNTEAFF. The entire variable domain, with the rest obtained from reference TRBV28 and TRBJ1-1, is as follows: DVKVTQSSRYLVKRTGEKVFLECVQDMDHENMFWYRQDPGLGLRLIYFSYDVKMKEKGDIPEGYSVSREKKERFSLILESASTNQTSMYLCASPPTGRMNTEAFFGQGTRLTVV.

This clone occurred a few times. Other nucleotide sequences in the sample specify the same CDR3. CDR3 protein: CASSGEPYEQYF. The CDR3 DNA reads as TGTGCCAGCAGTGGGGAGCCCTACGAGCAGTACTTC. This chain connects TRBV2 to TRBJ2-7; the D gene is possibly TRBD2 (5 bases). Trimming took 4 bases from V and 2 from J, leaving 6 bases between them. The CDR3 contains 12 residues. Germline V gene sequence: CDR1 SNHLY, CDR2 FYNNEI.

The gene calls are TRBV5-6 and TRBJ2-2; 9 nucleotides agree with TRBD1. Germline values: CDR1 SGHDT, CDR2 YYEEEE. CDR3 length: 16 residues. The ends lost 3 bases at V and 5 bases at J; junction bases unmatched: 8. The CDR3 DNA is TGTGCCAGCAGCTCAGGACAGGGGCGAGGGACCGGGGAGCTGTTTTTT. Its translation: CASSSGQGRGTGELFF.

This chain joins TRBV12-5 and TRBJ2-7; a possible D gene is TRBD1 (6 bases). The CDR3 runs to 14 residues. V gave up 7 bases and J gave up 1 base, with 14 bases separating them. Germline CDR1 is LGHNT and CDR2 is FRNRAP. The CDR3 reads CASVNSDRSYEQYF. The CDR3 DNA reads as TGTGCTAGTGTTAACTCGGACAGATCCTACGAGCAGTACTTC.

This clone showed up just once. The V call is TRBV28, the J call TRBJ1-1, with TRBD1 as a possible D gene (5 bases). The CDR3 covers 15 residues. Trimming shortened V by 5 bases and J by 6 bases, and 19 bases separated the two germline ends. In germline, CDR1 is MDHEN, CDR2 SYDVKM. The CDR3: CASSIASGGGPEAFF. The DNA of the CDR3 is TGTGCCAGCAGTATAGCCTCGGGGGGGGGACCTGAAGCTTTCTTT.